A selection of T cell receptor beta chains follows, all from one sample in a study of blood T cell repertoires in COVID-19. The table came from immunoSEQ multiplex PCR; TCRdb's copy has only in-frame clones and leaves some out. The sample includes 150,000 to 200,000 clones, around 82% of them seen just once. Sequencing was performed on PBMCs or T cells enriched from blood (not recorded which). The source is a man aged 40-55 years who had recovered from COVID-19. Both conserved end residues are part of each CDR3. D genes are given only for firm matches. Expanded clones are given a class, and other clones once, few, many or no size at all.

V	J	D	size	DNA	CDR3
TRBV7-8	TRBJ2-5	NA	NA	TGTGCCAGCCACGAAAATAAGCGGATAGGGTACCAAGAGACCCAGTACTTC	CASHENKRIGYQETQYF
TRBV7-9	TRBJ1-2	NA	NA	TGTGCCAGCAGCTTAAGCCAGGACTATGGCTACACCTTC	CASSLSQDYGYTF
TRBV24-1	TRBJ1-2	NA	NA	TGTGCCACCAGTGATTTTATCGGGAGCTACACCTTC	CATSDFIGSYTF
TRBV29-1	TRBJ1-2	TRBD1	NA	TGCAGCGTAGGACCGGGACAGAGCTTCTATGGCTACACCTTC	CSVGPGQSFYGYTF
TRBV3-1/TRBV3-2	TRBJ1-2	TRBD1	NA	TGTGCCAGCAGCTATGGACAGGTCTATGGCTACACCTTC	CASSYGQVYGYTF
TRBV18	TRBJ1-4	TRBD1	NA	TGTGCCAGCTCACTCGGGACAGGGGCTGAAAAACTGTTTTTT	CASSLGTGAEKLFF
TRBV10-2	TRBJ2-1	TRBD2	once	TGCGCCAGCGTCGGGCTAGCGGGGTATGAGCAGTTCTTC	CASVGLAGYEQFF
TRBV5-1	TRBJ2-5	TRBD2	NA	TGCGCCAGCAGGCCTTTAGCGGGGCAAGAGACCCAGTACTTC	CASRPLAGQETQYF
TRBV5-6	TRBJ2-7	TRBD2	hyperexpanded	TGTGCCAGCAGCTTACTGATCGGGACTACCAAGGGAAAGCAGTACTTC	CASSLLIGTTKGKQYF
TRBV19	TRBJ2-4	NA	once	TGTGCCAGTAGTATCTCTTTAGCCAAAAACATTCAGTACTTC	CASSISLAKNIQYF
TRBV5-6	TRBJ1-1	TRBD1	NA	TGTGCCAGCAGCGTGGGACAGGTTAAGGCTGAAGCTTTCTTT	CASSVGQVKAEAFF
TRBV5-4	TRBJ2-1	TRBD2	NA	TGTGCCAGCAGCTTCGGGACTAGCGGGGGGGCCAGGGAGCAGTTCTTC	CASSFGTSGGAREQFF
TRBV7-2	TRBJ2-5	TRBD2	NA	TGTGCCAGCAGCTTAGCCGGGACTATAAAAGAGACCCAGTACTTC	CASSLAGTIKETQYF
TRBV23-1	TRBJ1-2	TRBD1	NA	TGCGCCAGCAGTCCTCGGACAGGACGGGGGTACGGCTACACCTTC	CASSPRTGRGYGYTF
TRBV30	TRBJ1-1	NA	once	TGTGCCTGGAGTACGAAACACAGGGTGGCGAACACTGAAGCTTTCTTT	CAWSTKHRVANTEAFF
TRBV7-9	TRBJ2-7	NA	NA	TGTGCCAGCAGCCCCTGGGGGGTGAGGACCTACGAGCAGTACTTC	CASSPWGVRTYEQYF
TRBV5-5	TRBJ1-1	NA	NA	TGTGCCAGCAGCCCAGCGAGTTCGCGCGGTATAACTTTCTTT	CASSPASSRGITFF
TRBV21-1	TRBJ1-2	NA	NA	TGTGCCAGCAGCAAACGTCGGGGGATTACCTATGGCTACACCTTC	CASSKRRGITYGYTF
TRBV28	TRBJ1-2	NA	NA	TGTGCCAGCAGTTTATGGGAGACAGGATATGGCTACACCTTC	CASSLWETGYGYTF
TRBV7-2	TRBJ1-2	NA	NA	TGTGCCAGCAGCTCCGTCCCGACGAACCGGGAGGGCTACACCTTC	CASSSVPTNREGYTF
TRBV6-5	TRBJ1-5	TRBD1	NA	TGTGCCGGCTCCGGGACAGGGTTAAATCAGCCCCAGCATTTT	CAGSGTGLNQPQHF